This TCR beta chain derives from a study of chemoradiotherapy in HPV16-positive cancers. Study-wide points: Only a couple of HPV16-positive patients supplied the functional HPV-specificity definition.

A word on this clone: Its target is unknown.

Profiled with immunoSEQ multiplex PCR; TCRdb holds only in-frame clones, not every one. The data contain about 68,000 clones, around nine tenths of them singletons. CDR1 MGHRA and CDR2 YSYEKL come from the germline V gene. This CDR3 is 12 amino acids long. Trimming took 2 bases from V and 10 from J, leaving 9 bases between them. This rearrangement joins TRBV4-1 to TRBJ2-1; D is ambiguous. This clonotype was obtained from a human donor with HPV-associated anogenital cancer. This specimen consisted of blood, obtained from a patient who underwent chemoradiotherapy. The CDR3 region is CASSQLGWEQFF. The CDR3 bases are TGCGCCAGCAGCCAATTAGGATGGGAGCAGTTCTTC.